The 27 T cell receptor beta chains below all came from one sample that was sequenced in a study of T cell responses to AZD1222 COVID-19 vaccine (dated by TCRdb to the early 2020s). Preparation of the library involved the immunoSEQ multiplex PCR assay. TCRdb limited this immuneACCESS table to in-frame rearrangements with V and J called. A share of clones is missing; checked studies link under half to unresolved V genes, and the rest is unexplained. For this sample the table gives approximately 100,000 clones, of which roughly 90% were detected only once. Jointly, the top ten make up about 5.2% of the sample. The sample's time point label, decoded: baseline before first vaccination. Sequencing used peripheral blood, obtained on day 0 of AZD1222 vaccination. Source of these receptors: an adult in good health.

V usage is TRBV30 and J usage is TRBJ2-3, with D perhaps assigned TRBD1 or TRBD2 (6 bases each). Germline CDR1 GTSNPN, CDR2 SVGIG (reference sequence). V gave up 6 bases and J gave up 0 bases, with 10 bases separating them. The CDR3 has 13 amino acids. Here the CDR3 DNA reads TGTGCCTGTAGGGGGGCGAGCACAGATACGCAGTATTTT. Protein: CACRGASTDTQYF.

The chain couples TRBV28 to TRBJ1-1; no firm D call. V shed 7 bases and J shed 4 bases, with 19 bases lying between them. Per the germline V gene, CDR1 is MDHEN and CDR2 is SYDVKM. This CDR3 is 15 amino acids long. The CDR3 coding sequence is TGTGCCAGCAACTTCGGTTGGGAGGTCGGCACTGAAGCTTTCTTT. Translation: CASNFGWEVGTEAFF.

CDR3 protein: CASSPLSGATSTDTQYF. The CDR3 coding sequence is TGTGCCAGCAGCCCCCTAAGCGGAGCCACTAGCACAGATACGCAGTATTTT. The chain carries TRBV14 and TRBJ2-3; possibly TRBD2 for D (5 bases). CDR3 size: 17 residues. CDR1 and CDR2 (germline): SGHDN, FVKESK. The V gene lost 4 bases and the J gene lost 0 bases, with 17 bases spanning the gap.

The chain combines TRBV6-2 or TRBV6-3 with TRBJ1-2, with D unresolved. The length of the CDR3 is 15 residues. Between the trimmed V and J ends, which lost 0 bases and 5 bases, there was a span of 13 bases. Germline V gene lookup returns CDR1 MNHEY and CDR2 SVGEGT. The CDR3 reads CASSYSHRVEYGYTF. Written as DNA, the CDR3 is TGTGCCAGCAGTTACTCCCATCGGGTGGAATATGGCTACACCTTC.

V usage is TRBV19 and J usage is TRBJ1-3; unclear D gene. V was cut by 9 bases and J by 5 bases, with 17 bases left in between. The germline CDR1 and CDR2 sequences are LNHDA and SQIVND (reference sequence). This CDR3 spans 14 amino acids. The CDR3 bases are TGTGCCAGCCGCCGGGCAGAACTTCGAAACACCATATATTTT. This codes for CASRRAELRNTIYF.

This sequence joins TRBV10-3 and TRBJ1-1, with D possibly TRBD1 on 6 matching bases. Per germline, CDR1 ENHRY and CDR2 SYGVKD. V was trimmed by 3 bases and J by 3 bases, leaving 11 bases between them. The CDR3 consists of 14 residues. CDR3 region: CAISETRGDTEAFF. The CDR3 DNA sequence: TGTGCCATCAGTGAAACCAGGGGTGACACTGAAGCTTTCTTT.

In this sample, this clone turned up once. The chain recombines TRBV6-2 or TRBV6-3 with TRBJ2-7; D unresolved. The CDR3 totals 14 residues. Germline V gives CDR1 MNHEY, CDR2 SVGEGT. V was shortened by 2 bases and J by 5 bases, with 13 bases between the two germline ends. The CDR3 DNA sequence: TGTGCCAGCAGTTACGGTGCCAGTACCGACGAGCAGTACTTC. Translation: CASSYGASTDEQYF.

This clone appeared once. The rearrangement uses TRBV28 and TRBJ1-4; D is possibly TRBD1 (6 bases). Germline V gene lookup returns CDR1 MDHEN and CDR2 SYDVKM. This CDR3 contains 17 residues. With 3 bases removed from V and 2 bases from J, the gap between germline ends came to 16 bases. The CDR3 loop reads CASSFDRRSRTNEKLFF. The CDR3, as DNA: TGTGCCAGCAGTTTTGACAGGAGGAGCAGGACTAATGAAAAACTGTTTTTT.

The CDR3 sequence is CASSSPGGYEKLFF. The DNA for the CDR3 is TGTGCCAGCAGCTCCCCTGGGGGCTACGAAAAACTGTTTTTT. The chain joins TRBV7-6 to TRBJ1-4; perhaps TRBD1 as D (6 bases). V was clipped by 4 bases and J by 8 bases, with 14 bases between them. Germline lookup yields CDR1 SGHVS and CDR2 FNYEAQ. The CDR3 contains 14 residues.

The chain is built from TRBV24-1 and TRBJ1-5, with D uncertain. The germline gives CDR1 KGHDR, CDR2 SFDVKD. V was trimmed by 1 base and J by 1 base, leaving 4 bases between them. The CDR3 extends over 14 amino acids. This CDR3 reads CATSDFASNQPQHF. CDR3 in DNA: TGTGCCACCAGTGATTTCGCCAGCAATCAGCCCCAGCATTTT.

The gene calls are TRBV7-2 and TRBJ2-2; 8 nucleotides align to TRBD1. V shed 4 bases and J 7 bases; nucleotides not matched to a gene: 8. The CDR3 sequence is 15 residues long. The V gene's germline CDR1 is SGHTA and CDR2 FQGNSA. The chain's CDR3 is CASSSYQGAGGELFF. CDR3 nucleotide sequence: TGTGCCAGCAGCTCGTATCAGGGGGCTGGCGGGGAGCTGTTTTTT.

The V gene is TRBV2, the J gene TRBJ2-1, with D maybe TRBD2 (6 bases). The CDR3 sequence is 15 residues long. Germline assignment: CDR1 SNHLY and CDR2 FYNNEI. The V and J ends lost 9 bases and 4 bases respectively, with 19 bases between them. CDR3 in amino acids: CARGHGAGLYNEQFF. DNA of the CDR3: TGTGCCAGAGGACACGGTGCGGGATTATACAATGAGCAGTTCTTC.

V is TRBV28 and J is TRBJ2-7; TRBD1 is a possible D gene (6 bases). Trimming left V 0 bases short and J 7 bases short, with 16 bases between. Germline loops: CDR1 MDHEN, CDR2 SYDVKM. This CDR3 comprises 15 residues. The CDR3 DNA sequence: TGTGCCAGCAGTTTATGCCGGCCAGGGGTCTGTGAGCAGTACTTC. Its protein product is CASSLCRPGVCEQYF.

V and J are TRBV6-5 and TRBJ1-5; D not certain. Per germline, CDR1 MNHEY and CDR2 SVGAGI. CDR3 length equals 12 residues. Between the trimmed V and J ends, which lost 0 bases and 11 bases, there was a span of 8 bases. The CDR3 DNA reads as TGTGCCAGCAGTTACTCTGGGCAAGCCCAGCATTTT. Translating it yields CASSYSGQAQHF.

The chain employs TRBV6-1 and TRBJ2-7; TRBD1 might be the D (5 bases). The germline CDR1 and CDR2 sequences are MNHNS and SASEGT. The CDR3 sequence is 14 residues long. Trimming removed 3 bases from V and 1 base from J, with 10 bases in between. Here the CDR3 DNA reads TGTGCCAGCAGTGAGTCGACAGTTTCCTACGAGCAGTACTTC. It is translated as CASSESTVSYEQYF.

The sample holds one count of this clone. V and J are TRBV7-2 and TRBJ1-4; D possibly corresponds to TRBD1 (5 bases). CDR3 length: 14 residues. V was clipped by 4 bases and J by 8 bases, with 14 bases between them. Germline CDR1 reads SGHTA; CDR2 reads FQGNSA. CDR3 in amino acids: CASSSLPTAEKLFF. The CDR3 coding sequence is TGTGCCAGCAGCTCCCTCCCGACAGCCGAAAAACTGTTTTTT. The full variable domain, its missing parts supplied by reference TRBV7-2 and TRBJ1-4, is GAGVSQSPSNKVTEKGKDVELRCDPISGHTALYWYRQSLGQGLEFLIYFQGNSAPDKSGLPSDRFSAERTGGSVSTLTIQRTQQEDSAVYLCASSSLPTAEKLFFGSGTQLSVL.

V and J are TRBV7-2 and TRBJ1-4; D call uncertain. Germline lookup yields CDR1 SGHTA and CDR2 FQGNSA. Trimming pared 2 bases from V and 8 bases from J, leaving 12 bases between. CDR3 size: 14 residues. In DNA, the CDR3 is TGTGCCAGCAGCTTAAAGGTCGGGGTAGAAAAACTGTTTTTT. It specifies CASSLKVGVEKLFF.

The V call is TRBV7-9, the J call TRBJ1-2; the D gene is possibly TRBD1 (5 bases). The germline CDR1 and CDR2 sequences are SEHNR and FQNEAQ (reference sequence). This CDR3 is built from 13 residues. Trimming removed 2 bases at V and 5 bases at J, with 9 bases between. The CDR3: CASSLREGYGYTF. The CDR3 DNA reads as TGTGCCAGCAGCTTAAGGGAGGGGTATGGCTACACCTTC.

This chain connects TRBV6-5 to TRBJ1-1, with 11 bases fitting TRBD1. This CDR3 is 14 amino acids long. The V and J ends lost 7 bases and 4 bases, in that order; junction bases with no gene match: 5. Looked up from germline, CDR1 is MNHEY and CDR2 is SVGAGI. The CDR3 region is CASTLDRGRTEAFF. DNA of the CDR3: TGTGCCAGCACTCTGGACAGGGGGCGCACTGAAGCTTTCTTT.

DNA of the CDR3: TGTGCCAGCAGCCGACCGGGACCAAATACGCAGTATTTT. Its translation: CASSRPGPNTQYF. The chain is built from TRBV2 and TRBJ2-3, with D possibly called TRBD1 or TRBD2 (5 bases each). The germline gives CDR1 SNHLY, CDR2 FYNNEI. V lost 6 bases and J 7 bases, leaving 14 bases between the germline ends. This CDR3 has 13 amino acids.

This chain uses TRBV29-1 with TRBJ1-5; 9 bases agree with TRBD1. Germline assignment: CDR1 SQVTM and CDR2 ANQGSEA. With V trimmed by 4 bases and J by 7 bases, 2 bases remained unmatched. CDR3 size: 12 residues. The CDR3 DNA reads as TGCAGCGTTGGGACAGGGGACCAGCCCCAGCATTTT. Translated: CSVGTGDQPQHF. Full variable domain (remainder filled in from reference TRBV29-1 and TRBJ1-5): SAVISQKPSRDICQRGTSLTIQCQVDSQVTMMFWYRQQPGQSLTLIATANQGSEATYESGFVIDKFPISRPNLTFSTLTVSNMSPEDSSIYLCSVGTGDQPQHFGDGTRLSIL.

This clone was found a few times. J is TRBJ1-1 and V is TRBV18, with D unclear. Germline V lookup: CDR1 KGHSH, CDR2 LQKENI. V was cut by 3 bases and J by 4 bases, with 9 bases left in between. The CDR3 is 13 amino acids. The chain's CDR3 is CASSPQGSTEAFF. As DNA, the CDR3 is TGTGCCAGCTCACCCCAAGGGTCCACTGAAGCTTTCTTT.

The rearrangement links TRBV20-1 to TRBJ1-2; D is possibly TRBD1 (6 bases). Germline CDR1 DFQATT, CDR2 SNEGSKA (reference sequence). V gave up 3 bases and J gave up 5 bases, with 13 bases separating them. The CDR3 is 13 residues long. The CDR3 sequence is CSASKTGVYGYTF. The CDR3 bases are TGCAGTGCTAGTAAGACAGGCGTTTATGGCTACACCTTC.

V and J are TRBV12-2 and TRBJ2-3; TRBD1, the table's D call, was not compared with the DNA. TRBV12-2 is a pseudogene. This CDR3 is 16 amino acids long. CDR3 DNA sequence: TGTGCAAGTCGCCTGAGGGGGCAGGCGTGGAAAGATACGCAGTATTTT. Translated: CASRLRGQAWKDTQYF.

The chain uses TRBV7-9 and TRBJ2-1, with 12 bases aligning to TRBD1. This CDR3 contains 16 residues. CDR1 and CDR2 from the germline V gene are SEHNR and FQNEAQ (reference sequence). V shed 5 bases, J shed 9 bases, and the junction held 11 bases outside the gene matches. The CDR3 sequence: CASSPRGTGGWGEQFF. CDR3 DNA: TGTGCCAGCAGCCCCCGTGGGACAGGGGGCTGGGGTGAGCAGTTCTTC.

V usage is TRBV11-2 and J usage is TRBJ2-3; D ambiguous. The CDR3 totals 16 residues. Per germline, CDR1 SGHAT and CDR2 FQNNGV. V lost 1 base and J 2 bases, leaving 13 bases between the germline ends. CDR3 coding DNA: TGTGCCAGCAGCTTAGGGTCCGGTTTATTCACAGATACGCAGTATTTT. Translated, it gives CASSLGSGLFTDTQYF.

Written as DNA, the CDR3 is TGTGCCAGCAGTTACTCCAGGGGATCCACAGATACGCAGTATTTT. Translated, it gives CASSYSRGSTDTQYF. The J gene is TRBJ2-3, the V gene TRBV6-6; D may be TRBD1 (6 bases). The CDR3 runs to 15 residues. Trimming shortened V by 0 bases and J by 2 bases, and 9 bases separated the two germline ends. Germline V CDR1 and CDR2: MNHNY, SVGAGI (reference sequence).